These T cell receptor beta chains were read from a single sample in a study of T cell responses to AZD1222 COVID-19 vaccine. Profiling relied on immunoSEQ multiplex PCR, and the TCRdb table lists in-frame clones only, not all of them. The sample has roughly 180,000 clones, 80% to 90% seen once. The input for sequencing was peripheral blood, taken on day 0 of AZD1222 vaccination. Receptors were obtained from an adult in good health. Both conserved end residues are part of each CDR3. The D gene is left open where the match is weak. Part of the rows lack a size; the others show once, few, many or a class for expanded clones.

size: -; D: TRBD1; V: TRBV3-1/TRBV3-2; J: TRBJ1-1; DNA: TGTGCCAGCAGCCAACCGACAGGGAGGACTGAAGCTTTCTTT; CDR3: CASSQPTGRTEAFF
size: -; D: -; V: TRBV4-3; J: TRBJ2-7; DNA: TGCGCCAGCAGCCAAGGACAGGACTACGAGCAGTACTTC; CDR3: CASSQGQDYEQYF
size: once; D: TRBD1; V: TRBV7-9; J: TRBJ1-4; DNA: TGTGCCAGCAGCTCCCCATTGAGAGAGCAGGGGGCGTGGGGCGAAAAACTGTTTTTT; CDR3: CASSSPLREQGAWGEKLFF
size: -; D: -; V: TRBV4-2; J: TRBJ1-2; DNA: TGTGCCAGCAGCCAAGAGAACAGACGGAGGTATGGCTACACCTTC; CDR3: CASSQENRRRYGYTF
size: -; D: -; V: TRBV6-2/TRBV6-3; J: TRBJ2-7; DNA: TGTGCCAGCAGTTCACAGACCTACGAGCAGTACTTC; CDR3: CASSSQTYEQYF
size: -; D: -; V: TRBV24-1; J: TRBJ1-5; DNA: TGTGCCACCAGTGCGGGAGGTTTGGGCAATCAGCCCCAGCATTTT; CDR3: CATSAGGLGNQPQHF
size: -; D: -; V: TRBV6-5; J: TRBJ2-3; DNA: TGTGCCAGCAGTTCCGGGACCGCACACGTTACGCAGTATTTT; CDR3: CASSSGTAHVTQYF
size: -; D: -; V: TRBV4-3; J: TRBJ1-6; DNA: TGCGCCAGCAGCCCCGGGACGGTCGGTTCACCCCTCCACTTT; CDR3: CASSPGTVGSPLHF
size: -; D: TRBD1; V: TRBV19; J: TRBJ2-1; DNA: TGTGCCAGTAGTCCCGGACAGGGGGTCTTTAATGAGCAGTTCTTC; CDR3: CASSPGQGVFNEQFF
size: -; D: -; V: TRBV27; J: TRBJ2-2; DNA: TGTGCCAGCAGTCCCCGGGAGGGGGCGTTCGGGGAGCTGTTTTTT; CDR3: CASSPREGAFGELFF
size: -; D: TRBD1; V: TRBV11-3; J: TRBJ2-2; DNA: TGTGCCAGCAGCCCCCAGCAAGGACAGGGGTACACCGGGGAGCTGTTTTTT; CDR3: CASSPQQGQGYTGELFF